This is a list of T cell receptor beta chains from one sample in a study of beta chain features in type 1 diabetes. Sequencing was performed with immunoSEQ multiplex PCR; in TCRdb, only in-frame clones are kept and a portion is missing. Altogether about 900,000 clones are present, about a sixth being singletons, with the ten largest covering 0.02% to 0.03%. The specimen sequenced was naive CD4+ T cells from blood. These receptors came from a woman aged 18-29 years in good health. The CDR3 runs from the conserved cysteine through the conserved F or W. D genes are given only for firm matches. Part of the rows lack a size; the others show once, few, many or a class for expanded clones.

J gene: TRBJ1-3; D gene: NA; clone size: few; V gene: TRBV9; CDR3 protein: CASSVHTGPGNTIYF; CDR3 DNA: TGTGCCAGCAGCGTCCACACTGGACCTGGAAACACCATATATTTT
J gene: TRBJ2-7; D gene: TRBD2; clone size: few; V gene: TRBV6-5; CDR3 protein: CASSHGGKQYF; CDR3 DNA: TGTGCCAGCAGTCACGGGGGGAAGCAGTACTTC
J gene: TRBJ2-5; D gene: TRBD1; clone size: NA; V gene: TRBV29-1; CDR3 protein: CSVYPRGRETQYF; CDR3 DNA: TGCAGCGTCTACCCCAGGGGGCGGGAGACCCAGTACTTC
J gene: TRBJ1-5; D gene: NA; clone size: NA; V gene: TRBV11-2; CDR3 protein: CASSLGSAVGLWPQHF; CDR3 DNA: TGTGCCAGCAGCTTAGGGTCAGCCGTAGGGTTATGGCCCCAGCATTTT
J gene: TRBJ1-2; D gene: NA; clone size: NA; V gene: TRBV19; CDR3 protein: CASNLGYGYTF; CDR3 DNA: TGTGCCAGTAATCTGGGCTATGGCTACACCTTC
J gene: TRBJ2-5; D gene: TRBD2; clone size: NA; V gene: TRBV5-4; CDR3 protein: CASSPGASGSLGGETQYF; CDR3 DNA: TGTGCCAGCAGCCCCGGGGCTAGCGGGAGTTTGGGGGGAGAGACCCAGTACTTC
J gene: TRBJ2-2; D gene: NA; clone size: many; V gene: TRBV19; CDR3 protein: CASSTGYTGELFF; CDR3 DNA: TGTGCCAGTAGCACAGGGTACACCGGGGAGCTGTTTTTT
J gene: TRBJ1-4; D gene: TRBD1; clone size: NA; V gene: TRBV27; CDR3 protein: CASSPRTGKDEKLFF; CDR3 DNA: TGTGCCAGCAGTCCCCGGACAGGGAAGGACGAAAAACTGTTTTTT
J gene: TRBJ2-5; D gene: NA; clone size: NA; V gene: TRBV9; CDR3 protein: CASSVRERETQYF; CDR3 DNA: TGTGCCAGCAGCGTTCGGGAGAGGGAGACCCAGTACTTC
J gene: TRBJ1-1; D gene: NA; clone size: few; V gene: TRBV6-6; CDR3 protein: CASSSPGGPGAFF; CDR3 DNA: TGTGCCAGCAGTTCGCCGGGAGGCCCAGGGGCTTTCTTT
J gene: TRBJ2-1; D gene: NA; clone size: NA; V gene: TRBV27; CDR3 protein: CASSLDGTYYNEQFF; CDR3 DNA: TGTGCCAGCAGCCTAGACGGGACTTATTACAATGAGCAGTTCTTC
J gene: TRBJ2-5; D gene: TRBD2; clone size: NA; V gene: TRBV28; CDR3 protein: CASNGLAGDWEETQYF; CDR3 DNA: TGTGCCAGCAACGGCCTAGCGGGAGACTGGGAAGAGACCCAGTACTTC
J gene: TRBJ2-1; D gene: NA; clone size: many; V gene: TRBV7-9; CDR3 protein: CASNEQFF; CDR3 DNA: TGTGCCAGCAATGAGCAGTTCTTC
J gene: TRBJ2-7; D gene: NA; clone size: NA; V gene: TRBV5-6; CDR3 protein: CASSSAYRYEQYF; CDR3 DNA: TGTGCCAGCAGCTCTGCTTACCGGTACGAGCAGTACTTC
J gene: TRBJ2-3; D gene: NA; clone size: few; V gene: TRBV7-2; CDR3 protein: CASSQAAGLTWDTQYF; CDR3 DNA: TGTGCCAGCAGCCAGGCGGCGGGCCTGACGTGGGATACGCAGTATTTT
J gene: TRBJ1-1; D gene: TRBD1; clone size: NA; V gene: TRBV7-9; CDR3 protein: CASSFRGGLNTEAFF; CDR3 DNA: TGTGCCAGCAGCTTTCGAGGGGGCCTGAACACTGAAGCTTTCTTT
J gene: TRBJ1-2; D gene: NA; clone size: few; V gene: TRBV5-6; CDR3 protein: CASSISGDYGYTF; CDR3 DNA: TGTGCCAGCAGCATATCGGGAGACTATGGCTACACCTTC
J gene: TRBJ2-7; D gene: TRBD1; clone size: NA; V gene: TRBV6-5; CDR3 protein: CASSSPGQGIGEQYF; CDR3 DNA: TGTGCCAGCAGTTCACCGGGACAGGGAATAGGGGAGCAGTACTTC
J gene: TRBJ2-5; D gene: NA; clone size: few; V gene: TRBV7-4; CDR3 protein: CASSPVGRQETQYF; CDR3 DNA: TGTGCCAGCAGCCCTGTCGGGCGGCAAGAGACCCAGTACTTC
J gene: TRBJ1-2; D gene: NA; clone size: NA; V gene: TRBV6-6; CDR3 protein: CASSYSGNSYGYTF; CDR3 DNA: TGTGCCAGCAGTTATTCCGGGAACTCATATGGCTACACCTTC
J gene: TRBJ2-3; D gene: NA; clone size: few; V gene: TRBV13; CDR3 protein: CASSLGGTDTQYF; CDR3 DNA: TGTGCCAGCAGCTTAGGGGGCACAGATACGCAGTATTTT
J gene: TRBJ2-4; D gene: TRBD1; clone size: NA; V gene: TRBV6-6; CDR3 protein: CASSGTGAVGAF; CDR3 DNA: TGTGCCAGCAGTGGCACAGGGGCGGTAGGGGCCTTC
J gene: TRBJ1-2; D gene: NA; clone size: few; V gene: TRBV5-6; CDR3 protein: CASSLRVVAGGYTF; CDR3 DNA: TGTGCCAGCAGCTTGCGGGTCGTGGCTGGTGGCTACACCTTC
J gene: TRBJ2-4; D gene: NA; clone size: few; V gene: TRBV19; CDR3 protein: CASSSRQGFIAKNIQYF; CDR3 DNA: TGTGCCAGTAGTTCACGGCAGGGATTTATCGCCAAAAACATTCAGTACTTC
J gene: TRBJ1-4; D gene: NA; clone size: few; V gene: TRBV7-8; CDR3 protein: CASSLFWREKLFF; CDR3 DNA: TGTGCCAGCAGCTTATTCTGGCGTGAAAAACTGTTTTTT
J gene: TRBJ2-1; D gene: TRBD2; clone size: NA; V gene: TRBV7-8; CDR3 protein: CASSSRSGSSYNEQFF; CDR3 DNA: TGTGCCAGCAGCTCCCGTAGCGGGAGTTCCTACAATGAGCAGTTCTTC
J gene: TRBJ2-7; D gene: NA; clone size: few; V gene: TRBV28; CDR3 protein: CASSLSTSGSYEQYF; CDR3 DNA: TGTGCCAGCAGTTTGTCCACCTCAGGTTCCTACGAGCAGTACTTC
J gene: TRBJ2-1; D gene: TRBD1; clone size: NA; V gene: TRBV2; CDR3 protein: CASSADRASYNEQFF; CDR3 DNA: TGTGCCAGCAGTGCCGACAGGGCCTCCTACAATGAGCAGTTCTTC
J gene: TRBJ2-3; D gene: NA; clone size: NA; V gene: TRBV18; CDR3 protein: CASSPPTGTDTQYF; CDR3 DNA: TGTGCCAGCTCACCACCGACGGGCACAGATACGCAGTATTTT
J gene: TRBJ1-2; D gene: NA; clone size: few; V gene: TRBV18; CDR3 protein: CASSPVVNADGYTF; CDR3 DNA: TGTGCCAGCTCACCTGTGGTCAACGCGGATGGCTACACCTTC
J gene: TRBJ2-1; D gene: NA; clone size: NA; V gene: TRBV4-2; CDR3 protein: CASSQDISEQFF; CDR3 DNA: TGTGCCAGCAGCCAAGATATCTCTGAGCAGTTCTTC
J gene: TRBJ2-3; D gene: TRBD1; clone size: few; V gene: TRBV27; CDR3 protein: CASNMGQGAITDTQYF; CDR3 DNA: TGTGCCAGCAACATGGGTCAGGGGGCGATCACAGATACGCAGTATTTT
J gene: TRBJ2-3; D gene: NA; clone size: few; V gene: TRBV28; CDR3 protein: CASSFAGRGDTQYF; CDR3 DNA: TGTGCCAGCAGCTTCGCGGGAAGGGGGGATACGCAGTATTTT
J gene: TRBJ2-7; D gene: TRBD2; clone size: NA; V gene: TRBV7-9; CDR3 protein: CASSLRLAGSEQYF; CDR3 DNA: TGTGCCAGCAGCTTACGACTAGCGGGAAGCGAGCAGTACTTC
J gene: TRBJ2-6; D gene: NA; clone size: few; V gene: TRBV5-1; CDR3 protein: CASSVTGANVLTF; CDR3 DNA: TGCGCCAGCAGCGTGACTGGGGCCAACGTCCTGACTTTC
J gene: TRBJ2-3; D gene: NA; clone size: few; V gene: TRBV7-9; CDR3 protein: CASSKRGARTDTQYF; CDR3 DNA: TGTGCCAGCAGTAAAAGAGGAGCTCGCACAGATACGCAGTATTTT
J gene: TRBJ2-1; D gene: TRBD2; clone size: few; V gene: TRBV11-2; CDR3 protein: CASSYWTSGTNEQFF; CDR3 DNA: TGTGCCAGCAGCTACTGGACTAGCGGGACCAATGAGCAGTTCTTC
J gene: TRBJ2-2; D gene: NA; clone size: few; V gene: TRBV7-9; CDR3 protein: CASSLGFRLGELFF; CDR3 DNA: TGTGCCAGCAGCTTAGGGTTCCGTCTCGGGGAGCTGTTTTTT
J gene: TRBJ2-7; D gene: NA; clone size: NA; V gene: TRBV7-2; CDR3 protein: CASSLVTAREGEQYF; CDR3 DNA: TGTGCCAGCAGCTTAGTTACCGCTCGAGAGGGGGAGCAGTACTTC
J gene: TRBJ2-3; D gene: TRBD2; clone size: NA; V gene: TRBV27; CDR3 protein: CASGMTSGITDTQYF; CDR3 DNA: TGTGCCAGCGGAATGACTAGCGGGATTACAGATACGCAGTATTTT
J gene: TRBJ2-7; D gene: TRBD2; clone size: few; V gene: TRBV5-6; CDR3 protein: CASSLMTAGRDYEQYF; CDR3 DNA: TGTGCCAGCAGCTTGATGACAGCGGGAAGAGACTACGAGCAGTACTTC
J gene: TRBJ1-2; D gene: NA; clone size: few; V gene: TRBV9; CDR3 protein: CASSVSHSRRGYTF; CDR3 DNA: TGTGCCAGCAGCGTATCCCACAGCAGGCGTGGCTACACCTTC
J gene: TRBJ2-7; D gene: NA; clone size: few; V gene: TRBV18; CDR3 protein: CASSPPGVNSYEQYF; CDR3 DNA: TGTGCCAGCTCACCGCCGGGGGTCAACTCCTACGAGCAGTACTTC
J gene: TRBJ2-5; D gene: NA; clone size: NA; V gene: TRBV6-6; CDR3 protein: CASSYSSETQYF; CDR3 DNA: TGTGCCAGCAGTTACTCGTCGGAGACCCAGTACTTC
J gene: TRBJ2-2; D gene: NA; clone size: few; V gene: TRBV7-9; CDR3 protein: CASSSLPGNTGELFF; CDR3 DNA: TGTGCCAGCAGCTCCCTTCCGGGGAACACCGGGGAGCTGTTTTTT
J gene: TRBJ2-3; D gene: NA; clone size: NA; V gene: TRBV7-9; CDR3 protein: CASSLTVGPPVGTDTQYF; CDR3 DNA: TGTGCCAGCAGCTTGACGGTGGGGCCTCCCGTCGGCACAGATACGCAGTATTTT
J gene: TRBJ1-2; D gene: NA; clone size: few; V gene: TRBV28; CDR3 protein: CASSLLTGAGYTF; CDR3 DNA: TGTGCCAGCAGTTTACTCACGGGGGCCGGCTACACCTTC
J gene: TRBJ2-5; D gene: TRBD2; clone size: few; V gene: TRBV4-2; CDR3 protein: CASSQREVSGSGETQYF; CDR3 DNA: TGTGCCAGCAGCCAAAGGGAAGTCAGCGGGAGTGGTGAGACCCAGTACTTC
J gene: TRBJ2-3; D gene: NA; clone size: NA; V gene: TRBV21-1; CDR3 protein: CALLRTDTQYF; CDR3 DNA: TGTGCCCTTCTCCGCACAGATACGCAGTATTTT
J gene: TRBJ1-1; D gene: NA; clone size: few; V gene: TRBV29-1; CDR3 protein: CSVAKGIF; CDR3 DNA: NA
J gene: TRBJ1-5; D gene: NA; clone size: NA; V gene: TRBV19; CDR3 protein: CASSAQEFGQPQHF; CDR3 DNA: TGTGCCAGTAGTGCCCAGGAGTTCGGTCAGCCCCAGCATTTT
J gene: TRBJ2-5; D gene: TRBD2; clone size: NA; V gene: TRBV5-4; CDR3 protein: CASSLAGRGGETQYF; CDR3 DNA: TGTGCCAGCAGCTTGGCCGGGAGGGGCGGAGAGACCCAGTACTTC
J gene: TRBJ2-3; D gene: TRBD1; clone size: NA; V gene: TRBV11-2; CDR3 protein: CASSNYRTGATSSTDTQYF; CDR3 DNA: TGTGCCAGCAGCAACTACAGGACAGGCGCGACTTCCTCCACAGATACGCAGTATTTT
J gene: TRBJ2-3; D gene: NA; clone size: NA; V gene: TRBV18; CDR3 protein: CASSPYLLGTHTDTQYF; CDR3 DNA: TGTGCCAGCTCACCATACCTGCTAGGGACCCACACAGATACGCAGTATTTT
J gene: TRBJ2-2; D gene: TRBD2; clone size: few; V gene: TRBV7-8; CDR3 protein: CASSMLAGGTGELFF; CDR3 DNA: TGTGCCAGCAGCATGTTAGCGGGAGGTACCGGGGAGCTGTTTTTT